This T cell receptor (beta chain) was profiled in a study of beta chain features in type 1 diabetes (dated by TCRdb to between 2018 and 2020). About the investigation overall: Patients and healthy donors did not differ in mean age, gender distribution, total cell number or subset yield. A total of 100 million to 110 million sorted cells were examined across all samples, and a strong correlation was observed between cell number per subset and RNA yield. In the study, recently diagnosed type 1 diabetes patients and matched healthy donors were compared on the TCRB repertoires of their sorted circulating CD4+ T cell subsets. Regulatory and stem cell-like memory subsets were obtained from only 8 patients and roughly 8 healthy donors, while naive and central memory subsets were obtained from all 30 or so donors. The investigation overall reported the following: Patients with type 1 diabetes made fewer insertions and deleted more nucleotides at VDJ recombination sites, implying thymic rearrangement abnormalities. Type 1 diabetes patients showed a moderate but significant shortening of TCRB CDR3 length in all four CD4+ subsets. Sequencing cDNA rather than genomic DNA could over-represent highly expressing activated cells, although activation and CD3 levels did not differ between groups. Naive, central memory and regulatory TCRB repertoires appeared to be more similar among patients than among healthy donors. PCR might favor shorter templates, but patient and control samples were amplified and corrected together, so any skew would affect both groups equally. HLA sub-analyses involved small numbers of individuals, so any influence of HLA type on TCRB rearrangement remained unresolved.

As regards this clone: Its antigen is currently not known. Base-call qualities are not available, and no considerably larger clone is one nucleotide away.

The CDR3 holds 13 amino acids from the cysteine to the phenylalanine. Only the CDR3 portion is preserved as DNA: 39 bases, with reading frame beginning at the first base. For CDR1 and CDR2, the germline V gene lists SNHLY and FYNNEI. Trimming takes 9 bases from V and 2 bases from J, and the germline ends sit 11 bases apart. A single peripheral blood draw of around 0.11 L on average was collected from each donor into heparinised tubes. Using a panel that included CD45RO, CCR7, CD25, CD127, CD95 and CD27, naive, central memory, regulatory and stem cell-like memory CD4+ T cells were sorted on a BD FACSAria II. Every sorted population had a purity above 98%. PBMCs were separated immediately by Lymphoprep density gradient centrifugation and were stained directly, without being cultured. So that batch effects would be minimized, each experiment stained and sorted samples in pairs, pairing one healthy donor with one patient.

All of the isolated RNA was reverse transcribed with the High Capacity cDNA Reverse Transcription Kit, so expressed TCRB transcripts were sequenced. Naive, central memory and regulatory T cell samples underwent deep immunoSEQ sequencing, averaging about 3.57 million total reads per sample. Sorted cells were lysed in RLT buffer, and RNA was extracted using DNase-treated RNeasy Micro or Mini kits according to cell number. To prevent cross-contamination, every cell subset was processed on its own, while patient and healthy donor samples were processed together. Using the immunoSEQ multiplex PCR, TCRB sequences were amplified from cDNA into 87-bp fragments spanning the CDR3 region. The amplicons were sequenced using the Illumina HiSeq platform. Turning to the authors' computational methods: Synthetic template baselines were used to correct PCR bias computationally, reads within Hamming distance 2 were collapsed, and singletons that could not be merged were discarded. Reads were aligned to IMGT to assign V, D and J genes, CDR3 length, and insertions or deletions at six rearrangement sites. Within each subset, clonotype counts were normalized to the number of sorted cells before true diversity and Gini coefficients were calculated with the tcR R package. Repertoire sharing was quantified using the overlap coefficient calculated on TCRB nucleotide sequences. TCRdb took this table from immuneACCESS and kept in-frame rearrangements with V and J called. Such tables lack part of the clones; where checked against another copy, unresolved V genes explain under half of the gap, and the rest is unexplained. The V and J calls and clone size are taken from that table; D and trimming were inferred from the DNA. For this sample there are about 300,000 clones; 7.5% to 9.5% appear just once. The top ten clones comprise roughly 1% of the sample.

The V and J genes are TRBV2 and TRBJ1-5; the D segment could be TRBD1, given 6 matching bases. Sequencing was performed on central memory CD4+ T cells from blood. This clonotype was obtained from a woman in her late teens or twenties in good health. The DNA sequence is as follows: TGTGCCAGTAGGACAGTGGGCAATCAGCCCCAGCATTTT. This sequence encodes CASRTVGNQPQHF.